This TCR beta chain was sequenced during a study of CD8 T cells in Susac syndrome. As for the study in general: Patients with Susac syndrome were, at the time of blood collection, therapy-naive, maintained on corticosteroids, or maintained on intravenous immunoglobulin alone.

Overall study results and limits: There were over 15 Susac-specific public clones in total CD8+ repertoires and five in CD8+ TEMRA repertoires. Susac CD8+ cells expanded clonally the most in TEMRA cells and in active patients.

The authors sequenced TCR beta from blood CD8+ and CD4+ T cells. V was shortened by 10 bases and J by 3 bases, with 10 bases between the two germline ends. The CDR3 is made up of 11 amino acids. CDR1 is MGHDK and CDR2 is SYGVNS in the germline V gene. Random hexamers primed reverse transcription of roughly 0.5 to 1 ug RNA. TCRdb reprocessed the immunoSEQ multiplex PCR reads with MiXCR, giving one entry per CDR3 protein. The sample lists 100,000 to 150,000 distinct CDR3 sequences; around 95% were seen once. This clonotype was seen only once. Antigen: not known. The origin of this receptor is a human donor with Susac syndrome. V and J are TRBV25-1 and TRBJ2-7, with D possibly being TRBD1 (6 bases). The sequenced sample was CD8+ T cells from PBMCs. The CDR3: CATAQGYEQYF. The CDR3 coding sequence is TGTGCCACCGCACAGGGCTACGAGCAGTACTTC.